This section outlines one T cell receptor beta chain sequence together with its context. This sample was included in a study of blood T cell repertoires in COVID-19. On the study more broadly: Acute and convalescent COVID-19 samples came from the United States, Italy and Spain.

V lost 0 bases to trimming and J lost 0 bases, with 10 bases between them. The CDR3 covers 15 residues. CDR1 SGHRS and CDR2 YFSETQ come from the germline V gene. In the study's own analysis: Amplification of reference gene primers was used by the study to estimate nucleated cell counts. The repertoire was sequenced with immunoSEQ multiplex PCR; TCRdb's copy has only in-frame clones and lacks some. The D gene and trimming were derived from the DNA, and the V and J assignments and clone size from that table. The profile shows 140,000 to 150,000 clones, roughly 76% of them singletons. The rearrangement uses TRBV5-1 and TRBJ2-7, with no clear D. The sequence was collected from a human donor with acute or convalescent COVID-19. The donor label of this sample is uncertain. Sequences were obtained from peripheral blood. CDR3 region: CASSLGQVYSYEQYF. The CDR3 bases are TGCGCCAGCAGCTTGGGGCAGGTATACTCCTACGAGCAGTACTTC.